This TCR beta chain was sequenced for a study of blood T cell repertoires in COVID-19. On the study more broadly: COVID-19 samples collected from the United States, Italy and Spain covered acute and convalescent phases. Sources were T cells, B-cell-depleted T cells, or PBMCs; the material itself was cDNA or gDNA.

The germline gives CDR1 MNHNS, CDR2 SASEGT. There are 13 residues in the CDR3. V gave up 0 bases and J gave up 8 bases, with 5 bases separating them. The authors' processing: By means of reference gene primer amplification, nucleated cell counts were estimated. The assay was immunoSEQ multiplex PCR, and TCRdb's table has in-frame clones only and misses some. The V and J calls and clone size were taken over from that table, and D and trimming were inferred from the DNA. The sample has about 99,000 clones, around 90% seen once; the top ten hold 5% to 6.5%. The clonotype originates from a human donor in a cohort sampled during active COVID-19. This chain uses TRBV6-1 with TRBJ1-6; D is uncertain. The sequenced material came from peripheral blood. CDR3 DNA sequence: TGTGCCAGCAGTGAAGCAGCCCATTCACCCCTCCACTTT. It specifies CASSEAAHSPLHF.